The 24 T cell receptor beta chains below all came from one sample that was sequenced in a study of shared clonotypes between healthy human individuals. Data came from immunoSEQ multiplex PCR; TCRdb stores just in-frame clones and leaves some out. The sample records around 79,000 clones, under 65% being singletons. Sequenced sample: memory CD8+ T cells sorted from blood. Subset noted: CD45RO+ cells pooled with CCR7-negative TemRA cells. All receptors derive from a man aged 30-40 years in good health.

The genes are TRBV6-5 and TRBJ1-1, with TRBD1 as a possible D gene (6 bases). V lost 4 bases and J lost 0, with 12 bases in between. The CDR3 is 15 residues long. Germline V gene data show CDR1 as MNHEY and CDR2 as SVGAGI. CDR3 DNA: TGTGCCAGCAGTTTCGACAGGATTATGAACACTGAAGCTTTCTTT. As protein: CASSFDRIMNTEAFF.

J is TRBJ2-5 and V is TRBV25-1; D is tentatively TRBD1 or TRBD2 (5 bases each). The CDR3 sequence is 15 residues long. In germline, CDR1 is MGHDK, CDR2 SYGVNS. Trimming removed 7 bases at V and 5 bases at J, with 20 bases between. The DNA of the CDR3 is TGTGCCAGCACACTTAAGCAGGGTGAGGGGGAGACCCAGTACTTC. It encodes CASTLKQGEGETQYF.

This clone appeared a few times. This rearrangement joins TRBV5-1 to TRBJ1-3; D gene uncertain. The CDR3 has 14 residues. Per germline, CDR1 SGHRS and CDR2 YFSETQ. Trimming left V 5 bases short and J 0 bases short, with 9 bases between. The CDR3 coding sequence is TGCGCCAGCAGTAATCAGGACTCTGGAAACACCATATATTTT. Amino acid sequence: CASSNQDSGNTIYF.

The gene calls are TRBV28 and TRBJ1-2, with D perhaps TRBD1 (5 bases). With 5 bases removed from V and 2 bases from J, the gap between germline ends came to 9 bases. CDR1 is MDHEN, CDR2 SYDVKM, per germline. The CDR3 runs to 13 residues. As DNA, the CDR3 is TGTGCCAGCAGTCCGGGACGGAACTATGGCTACACCTTC. This codes for CASSPGRNYGYTF.

This clone has only a few counts. The J gene is TRBJ2-2, the V gene TRBV18; 7 bases match TRBD2. Per germline, CDR1 KGHSH and CDR2 LQKENI. CDR3 length equals 16 residues. Trimming removed 3 bases from V and 4 bases from J; junction bases left unmatched: 8. This CDR3 is CASSPYLADTTGELFF. In nucleotides, the CDR3 is TGTGCCAGCTCACCGTACCTAGCGGACACCACCGGGGAGCTGTTTTTT.

This rearrangement joins TRBV4-1 to TRBJ2-7; 11 bases line up with TRBD2. V was pared by 2 bases and J by 12 bases, with 6 bases of the junction left unmatched. Germline CDR1 MGHRA, CDR2 YSYEKL. There are 13 residues in the CDR3. In nucleotides, the CDR3 is TGCGCCAGCAGCCAACTGACTAGCGGGATTAGGTACTTC. Its protein is CASSQLTSGIRYF.

In this sample, this clone turned up a few times. V gene TRBV7-8 combines with J gene TRBJ2-1, with 7 bases lining up with TRBD2. The germline gives CDR1 SGHVS, CDR2 FQNEAQ. Trimming at V came to 5 bases and at J to 15 bases, leaving 13 bases not matched to a gene. The CDR3 sequence is 13 residues long. In DNA form, the CDR3 reads TGTGCCAGCAGCCCCCAGATGGAGCGGGAATGGTTCTTC. This encodes CASSPQMEREWFF.

The CDR3 coding sequence is TGTGCCAGCAACCAGGGTAGGGAGACCCAGTACTTC. Protein: CASNQGRETQYF. The chain recombines TRBV25-1 with TRBJ2-5, with a tentative D call TRBD1 (5 bases). Trimming took 7 bases from V and 5 from J, leaving 11 bases between them. There are 12 residues in the CDR3. Germline CDR1 and CDR2: MGHDK and SYGVNS.

The J gene is TRBJ2-1, the V gene TRBV30, with TRBD2 matching 10 bases. The germline V gene has CDR1 GTSNPN and CDR2 SVGIG (reference sequence). Germline trimming cut 8 bases from V and 4 bases from J; bases unmatched to any gene: 11. This CDR3 has 15 amino acids. CDR3 sequence: CASTFSGRPYNEQFF. The DNA of the CDR3 is TGTGCCAGTACCTTTAGCGGGAGGCCATACAATGAGCAGTTCTTC.

J is TRBJ2-3 and V is TRBV18; D not resolved. Germline values: CDR1 KGHSH, CDR2 LQKENI. The ends were cut back, 2 bases at V and 0 bases at J, with 12 bases in the middle. The CDR3 consists of 16 residues. CDR3 nucleotide sequence: TGTGCCAGCTCACCAGCCGATAGAGCTAGCACAGATACGCAGTATTTT. This translates into CASSPADRASTDTQYF.

The rearrangement links TRBV7-9 to TRBJ2-7, with TRBD1 as a possible D gene (5 bases). The germline CDR1 and CDR2 sequences are SEHNR and FQNEAQ (reference sequence). Trimming cost V 0 bases and J 12 bases, with 15 bases left between them. The CDR3 totals 13 residues. CDR3 DNA: TGTGCCAGCAGCTTAGCGTTAACAGGCCCTCCGTACTTC. The encoded protein is CASSLALTGPPYF.

This clone was seen ten or more times. An end of the junction does not agree with germline; a read error may underlie this. The chain is built from TRBV5-8 and TRBJ2-7; possible D gene TRBD2, 6 bases. The germline CDR1 and CDR2 sequences are SGHTS and YDEGEE. The CDR3 is 11 amino acids. The CDR3: CASSFMRGRNF. In DNA, the CDR3 is TGTGCCAGCAGCTTTATGAGAGGGAGGAACTTC.

The chain joins TRBV7-2 to TRBJ2-7, with D possibly matching TRBD2 (6 bases). Germline V lookup: CDR1 SGHTA, CDR2 FQGNSA. Trimming stripped 4 bases from V and 3 bases from J, with 22 bases between. This CDR3 has 17 residues. The CDR3 DNA is TGTGCCAGCAGCTCTGATGTCGGGGGAGTTCTGAGCTACGAGCAGTACTTC. Translating it yields CASSSDVGGVLSYEQYF.

The rearrangement links TRBV9 to TRBJ1-2, with 7 bases matching TRBD1. V was clipped by 4 bases and J by 6 bases; unmatched bases: 15. The CDR3 loop spans 16 amino acids. From germline, CDR1 is SGDLS and CDR2 YYNGEE. CDR3 residues: CASSYYDRVGRNGYTF. The CDR3 DNA is TGTGCCAGCAGCTACTACGACAGGGTTGGAAGGAATGGCTACACCTTC.

The CDR3 is CASKSTLGSYEQYF. CDR3 coding DNA: TGTGCCAGTAAGTCTACTCTTGGGTCCTACGAGCAGTACTTC. The chain couples TRBV19 to TRBJ2-7; the D is unclear. V lost 7 bases to trimming and J lost 1 base, with 14 bases between them. The V gene's germline CDR1 is LNHDA and CDR2 SQIVND (reference sequence). The CDR3 extends over 14 amino acids.

The chain employs TRBV18 and TRBJ1-2, with a tentative D call TRBD1 (5 bases). The CDR3 loop spans 16 amino acids. V lost 3 bases and J 2 bases, leaving 16 bases between the germline ends. The germline V gene has CDR1 KGHSH and CDR2 LQKENI. The CDR3 nucleotides are TGTGCCAGCTCACCCGCAGGGTCCAGCTTAAACTATGGCTACACCTTC. This sequence encodes CASSPAGSSLNYGYTF.

The chain is built from TRBV7-9 and TRBJ2-1; no reliable D call. Deletions cut 3 bases from V and 0 bases from J, with 9 bases between. The CDR3 consists of 15 residues. CDR1 is SEHNR and CDR2 is FQNEAQ in the germline V gene (reference sequence). The CDR3 DNA follows: TGTGCCAGCAGCTTCTCGCTGGGCTCCTACAATGAGCAGTTCTTC. This codes for CASSFSLGSYNEQFF.

This rearrangement joins TRBV11-2 to TRBJ2-7, with D unresolved. This CDR3 region has 13 residues. From germline, CDR1 is SGHAT and CDR2 FQNNGV. V lost 0 bases and J lost 5, with 8 bases in between. The CDR3 protein is CASSLEPLHEQYF. For the CDR3, the DNA is TGTGCCAGCAGCTTAGAGCCTCTCCACGAGCAGTACTTC.

The sample holds many counts of this clone. V is TRBV19 and J is TRBJ1-1, with 7 bases matching TRBD1. Germline values: CDR1 LNHDA, CDR2 SQIVND (reference sequence). The CDR3 is 15 amino acids. V lost 5 bases, J lost 5 bases, and 11 bases stayed unmatched. The CDR3 loop is CASSFSPTGMTEAFF. The CDR3 nucleotides are TGTGCCAGTAGTTTTTCTCCGACAGGGATGACTGAAGCTTTCTTT.

The rearrangement uses TRBV29-1 and TRBJ2-1; 9 nucleotides match TRBD2. This CDR3 spans 17 amino acids. Trimming removed 1 base from V and 1 base from J; junction bases left unmatched: 8. Germline V gene lookup returns CDR1 SQVTM and CDR2 ANQGSEA. CDR3 nucleotide sequence: TGCAGCGTTGAAGGTCTAGCGGGGATGGGGTCCTACAATGAGCAGTTCTTC. Protein: CSVEGLAGMGSYNEQFF.

This clone showed up just a few times. The chain has TRBV5-1 and TRBJ2-1; TRBD2 matches 9 bases. J gave up 6 bases and V 7 bases, and 17 bases lay outside the gene matches. Per germline, CDR1 SGHRS and CDR2 YFSETQ. The CDR3 runs to 17 residues. CDR3 sequence: CASLSYIAGVVANEQFF. CDR3 nucleotide sequence: TGCGCCAGCCTTAGTTATATAGCGGGAGTTGTAGCCAATGAGCAGTTCTTC.

The V gene is TRBV7-8, the J gene TRBJ2-7; tentatively, D is TRBD2 (6 bases). With 3 bases removed from V and 5 bases from J, the gap between germline ends came to 17 bases. The CDR3 loop spans 15 amino acids. Germline loops: CDR1 SGHVS, CDR2 FQNEAQ. In DNA form, the CDR3 reads TGTGCCAGCAGCTTCCAGGCGAGCGGAGGGAACGAGCAGTACTTC. It encodes CASSFQASGGNEQYF.

The table lists this clone with a few counts. CDR3 amino acids: CASSVGGTGLSYEQYF. The CDR3 DNA reads TGTGCCAGCAGCGTCGGGGGTACGGGCCTCTCCTACGAGCAGTACTTC. This chain uses TRBV9 with TRBJ2-7; D may be TRBD2 (6 bases). CDR3 length equals 16 residues. V lost 2 bases to trimming and J lost 0 bases, with 15 bases between them. Looked up from germline, CDR1 is SGDLS and CDR2 is YYNGEE.

This clone has just a few counts. The chain uses TRBV11-1 and TRBJ1-5; TRBD1 agrees at 8 bases. This CDR3 spans 17 amino acids. The V segment lost 10 bases and the J segment 2 bases; nucleotides outside the gene matches: 16. Germline V gene data show CDR1 as SGHAT and CDR2 as FQDESV (reference sequence). CDR3 in DNA: TGTGCCAACACGAATTTTAAACAGGGGGTGGGCAATCAGCCCCAGCATTTT. Protein sequence: CANTNFKQGVGNQPQHF.